Described below is a single T cell receptor beta chain sequence and its context. The data originate from a study of blood T cell repertoires in COVID-19. Whole-study context: From the United States, Italy and Spain came samples of acute and convalescent COVID-19. Sources were T cells, B-cell-depleted T cells, or PBMCs; the material itself was cDNA or gDNA.

Donors of Cohort 3 who recovered were those that had two negative PCRs, clearance, or symptom resolution. TCRdb's table, derived via immunoSEQ multiplex PCR, lists solely in-frame clones and lacks some. The data show approximately 330,000 clones, 85% to 90% seen once. Germline CDR1 reads MGHRA; CDR2 reads YSYEKL. V lost 0 bases, J lost 1 base, and 7 bases stayed unmatched. The CDR3 is 17 residues long. This sequence was found in a woman in her 30s who had recovered from COVID-19. Specimen: PBMCs or T cells enriched from blood (not recorded which). The J gene is TRBJ1-1, the V gene TRBV4-1, with 8 nucleotides matching TRBD1. For the CDR3, the DNA is TGCGCCAGCAGCCAAGATTCGACAGGGGAGGCGAACACTGAAGCTTTCTTT. This sequence encodes CASSQDSTGEANTEAFF.